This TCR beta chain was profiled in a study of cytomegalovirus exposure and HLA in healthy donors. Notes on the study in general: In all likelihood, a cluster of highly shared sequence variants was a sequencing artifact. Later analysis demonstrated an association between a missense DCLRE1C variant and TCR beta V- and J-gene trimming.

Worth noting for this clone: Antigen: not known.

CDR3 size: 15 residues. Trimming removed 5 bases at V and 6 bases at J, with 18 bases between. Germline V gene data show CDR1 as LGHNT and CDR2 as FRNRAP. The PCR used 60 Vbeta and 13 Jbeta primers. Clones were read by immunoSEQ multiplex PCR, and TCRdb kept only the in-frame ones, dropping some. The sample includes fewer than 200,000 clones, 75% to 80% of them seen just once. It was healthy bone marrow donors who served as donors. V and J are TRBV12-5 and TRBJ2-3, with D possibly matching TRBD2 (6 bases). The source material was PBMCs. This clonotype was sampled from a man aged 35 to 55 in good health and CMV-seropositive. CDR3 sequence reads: CASGVGTHPPDTQYF. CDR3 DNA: TGTGCTAGTGGTGTCGGGACTCATCCCCCCGATACGCAGTATTTT. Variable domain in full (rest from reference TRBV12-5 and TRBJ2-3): DARVTQTPRHKVTEMGQEVTMRCQPILGHNTVFWYRQTMMQGLELLAYFRNRAPLDDSGMPKDRFSAEMPDATLATLKIQPSEPRDSAVYFCASGVGTHPPDTQYFGPGTRLTVL.